The 26 T cell receptor beta chains below all came from one sample that was sequenced in a study of blood T cells in healthy people across ages. A second PCR of 7 to 11 cycles used a sample-barcoded 5' primer and a J-beta primer mix. Via MiXCR, TCRdb re-called the 5' RACE reads, giving one row per CDR3 protein. Among just over 800,000 distinct CDR3 sequences listed, approximately 67% were seen once. The sample consisted of blood. All receptors come from a man younger than 40 in good health.

The V gene is TRBV5-1, the J gene TRBJ2-3; no definite D call. The germline gives CDR1 SGHRS, CDR2 YFSETQ. This CDR3 comprises 15 residues. Trimming removed 3 bases at V and 4 bases at J, with 15 bases between. CDR3: CASSSEWVRADTQYF. The CDR3 DNA follows: TGCGCCAGCAGCTCCGAGTGGGTCAGAGCAGATACGCAGTATTTT. The complete variable domain, with remaining parts taken from reference TRBV5-1 and TRBJ2-3, reads KAGVTQTPRYLIKTRGQQVTLSCSPISGHRSVSWYQQTPGQGLQFLFEYFSETQRNKGNFPGRFSGRQFSNSRSEMNVSTLELGDSALYLCASSSEWVRADTQYFGPGTRLTVL.

The chain employs TRBV6-5 and TRBJ2-1; 9 bases map to TRBD2. The V segment lost 5 bases and the J segment 8 bases; nucleotides outside the gene matches: 7. CDR1 and CDR2 (germline): MNHEY, SVGAGI. The CDR3 has 14 amino acids. CDR3 DNA: TGTGCCAGCAGTAAAGCGGGGGGTAAGCATGAGCAGTTCTTC. Protein sequence: CASSKAGGKHEQFF.

This clonotype was counted only a few times. This rearrangement joins TRBV20-1 to TRBJ1-1; weak D call: TRBD1 (5 bases). CDR3 size: 13 residues. The V and J ends lost 1 base and 2 bases respectively, with 8 bases between them. Per germline, CDR1 DFQATT and CDR2 SNEGSKA (reference sequence). The CDR3 DNA follows: TGCAGTGCTAGAGCCCAGGGTAACACTGAAGCTTTCTTT. Its translation: CSARAQGNTEAFF.

The chain carries TRBV9 and TRBJ2-7, with D unclear. Germline V gene lookup returns CDR1 SGDLS and CDR2 YYNGEE. The V end lost 1 base, the J end lost 1 base, and 9 bases lay between the germline ends. This CDR3 has 14 amino acids. The CDR3: CASSVRAASYEQYF. CDR3 coding DNA: TGTGCCAGCAGCGTACGGGCAGCATCCTACGAGCAGTACTTC.

There are a few counts of this clonotype. The rearrangement joins TRBV5-1 to TRBJ1-2; D is ambiguous. Trimming cost V 0 bases and J 6 bases, with 9 bases left between them. CDR3 size: 13 residues. Per germline, CDR1 SGHRS and CDR2 YFSETQ. CDR3 sequence: CASSLDRRNGYTF. The CDR3 DNA is TGCGCCAGCAGCTTGGACCGACGGAATGGCTACACCTTC.

The genes are TRBV7-3 and TRBJ2-7; 9 bases fit TRBD2. Germline V gene lookup returns CDR1 SGHTA and CDR2 FQGTGA. Germline trimming cut 4 bases from V and 7 bases from J; bases unmatched to any gene: 17. This CDR3 contains 17 residues. CDR3 sequence reads: CASSSPLGLAGSNEQYF. The CDR3 DNA sequence: TGTGCCAGCAGCTCCCCTTTGGGCCTAGCGGGGAGCAATGAGCAGTACTTC.

A few counts support this clonotype. This chain connects TRBV4-2 to TRBJ2-1; tentative D call: TRBD2 (6 bases). Germline CDR1 LGHNA, CDR2 YNFKEQ. V lost 0 bases to trimming and J lost 5 bases, with 11 bases between them. CDR3 length: 15 residues. The CDR3 bases are TGTGCCAGCAGCCAAGATGGGACTGAAAACAATGAGCAGTTCTTC. Its translation is CASSQDGTENNEQFF.

The V call is TRBV7-2, the J call TRBJ2-7; a possible D gene is TRBD2 (6 bases). With 8 bases removed from V and 3 bases from J, the gap between germline ends came to 14 bases. Germline loops: CDR1 SGHTA, CDR2 FQGNSA. The CDR3 extends over 13 amino acids. The CDR3 bases are TGTGCCAGCCGGGGAGGAACGGGCTACGAGCAGTACTTC. Translation gives CASRGGTGYEQYF.

The CDR3: CASSSRPTMADTQYF. CDR3 coding DNA: TGTGCCAGCAGCTCAAGACCAACCATGGCAGATACGCAGTATTTT. V usage is TRBV9 and J usage is TRBJ2-3; D not certain. Germline CDR1 reads SGDLS; CDR2 reads YYNGEE. V lost 4 bases and J lost 4, with 16 bases in between. The CDR3 runs 15 residues. The full variable domain, completed using reference TRBV9 and TRBJ2-3, is DSGVTQTPKHLITATGQRVTLRCSPRSGDLSVYWYQQSLDQGLQFLIQYYNGEERAKGNILERFSAQQFPDLHSELNLSSLELGDSALYFCASSSRPTMADTQYFGPGTRLTVL.

This clonotype was counted many times. This chain connects TRBV29-1 to TRBJ2-3, with a possible D match to TRBD2 (6 bases). Looked up from germline, CDR1 is SQVTM and CDR2 is ANQGSEA. This CDR3 region has 13 residues. V lost 8 bases, J lost 3 bases, and 15 bases lay in between. The CDR3 sequence is CSLGGRTTDTQYF. DNA for the CDR3: TGCAGCCTGGGAGGACGGACTACAGATACGCAGTATTTT.

The chain carries TRBV4-2 and TRBJ2-4; D is undetermined. TRBJ2-7 matches the DNA end more closely, so the J call is doubtful. Germline V gives CDR1 LGHNA, CDR2 YNFKEQ. There are 13 residues in the CDR3. DNA of the CDR3: TGTGCCAGCAGCCAAACGGACGTCTACGAGCAGTACTTC. Amino acids: CASSQTDVYEQYF.

This chain uses TRBV28 with TRBJ2-3, with TRBD1 matching 8 bases. V was pared by 5 bases and J by 1 base, with 5 bases of the junction left unmatched. The CDR3 spans 15 residues. Germline CDR1 is MDHEN and CDR2 is SYDVKM. The CDR3 DNA reads TGTGCCAGCAGTATGGGACAGGTTCGCACAGATACGCAGTATTTT. This sequence encodes CASSMGQVRTDTQYF.

This rearrangement joins TRBV20-1 to TRBJ2-1; either TRBD1 or TRBD2 may fit D (5 bases each). CDR3 length: 13 amino acids. Looked up from germline, CDR1 is DFQATT and CDR2 is SNEGSKA (reference sequence). V shed 2 bases and J shed 7 bases, with 12 bases lying between them. The CDR3 is CSARTGALNEQFF. The CDR3 nucleotides are TGCAGTGCTAGAACCGGGGCTTTGAATGAGCAGTTCTTC.

V and J are TRBV4-3 and TRBJ2-2; D might be TRBD1 (5 bases). This CDR3 region has 16 residues. Germline-derived CDR1 and CDR2 are LGHNA and YSLEER. Trimming removed 0 bases at V and 1 base at J, with 9 bases between. CDR3 coding DNA: TGCGCCAGCAGCCAAGATCTCGACAGGAACACCGGGGAGCTGTTTTTT. This encodes CASSQDLDRNTGELFF.

The chain carries TRBV9 and TRBJ2-1; D may match TRBD1 or TRBD2 (5 bases each). The DNA matches TRBJ2-7 better at its end, which makes the J call doubtful. There are 15 residues in the CDR3. The germline gives CDR1 SGDLS, CDR2 YYNGEE. The CDR3 spells CASSPGRDPTGEQYF. The CDR3 coding sequence is TGTGCCAGCAGCCCAGGCAGGGACCCTACGGGTGAGCAGTACTTC.

This chain links TRBV7-6 with TRBJ2-7; TRBD1 is a possible D gene (5 bases). Trimming stripped 5 bases from V and 2 bases from J, with 13 bases between. Per germline, CDR1 SGHVS and CDR2 FNYEAQ. The CDR3 covers 14 residues. The CDR3 region is CASSPGSEAYEQYF. As DNA, the CDR3 is TGTGCCAGCAGCCCAGGGTCTGAGGCCTACGAGCAGTACTTC.

The chain has TRBV29-1 and TRBJ1-1; 9 positions match TRBD1. The CDR3 sequence is 14 residues long. CDR1 is SQVTM and CDR2 is ANQGSEA in the germline V gene. With 2 bases clipped from V and 3 bases from J, the junction kept 4 bases outside the gene matches. CDR3 nucleotide sequence: TGCAGCGTTGAACCCGGACAGGGGTACACTGAAGCTTTCTTT. It is translated as CSVEPGQGYTEAFF.

CDR3 loop: CASSSWGTGGFEQYF. In DNA, the CDR3 is TGTGCCAGCAGCTCGTGGGGGACAGGGGGCTTCGAGCAGTACTTC. The chain is built from TRBV7-3 and TRBJ2-5, with 12 bases matching TRBD1. TRBJ2-7 matches the DNA end more closely, so the J call is doubtful. Per the germline V gene, CDR1 is SGHTA and CDR2 is FQGTGA. The CDR3 extends over 15 amino acids.

This clonotype was seen only once. The chain has TRBV14 and TRBJ2-1; 15 nucleotides align to TRBD2. V was clipped by 5 bases and J by 7 bases; unmatched bases: 6. The CDR3 contains 16 residues. Germline V lookup: CDR1 SGHDN, CDR2 FVKESK. CDR3 amino acids: CASSLGLAGGMNEQFF. The CDR3 bases are TGTGCCAGCAGCTTGGGACTAGCGGGGGGCATGAATGAGCAGTTCTTC.

The genes are TRBV7-8 and TRBJ1-5; TRBD1 might be the D (5 bases). The CDR3 contains 15 residues. Trimming removed 5 bases from V and 4 bases from J, with 15 bases in between. The germline V gene has CDR1 SGHVS and CDR2 FQNEAQ. In DNA, the CDR3 is TGTGCCAGCAGCCCACGAGGGGCGTTAAATCAGCCCCAGCATTTT. Translated: CASSPRGALNQPQHF.

The V gene is TRBV7-9, the J gene TRBJ1-2; D remains unclear. V dropped 7 bases and J dropped 2 bases, with 17 bases sitting between them. The CDR3 is 15 residues long. In germline, CDR1 is SEHNR, CDR2 FQNEAQ (reference sequence). The CDR3 sequence is CASTPGGPPNYGYTF. CDR3 DNA sequence: TGTGCCAGCACCCCCGGAGGGCCTCCCAACTATGGCTACACCTTC. The variable domain in full, with the rest retrieved from reference TRBV7-9 and TRBJ1-2, is DTGVSQNPRHKITKRGQNVTFRCDPISEHNRLYWYRQTLGQGPEFLTYFQNEAQLEKSRLLSDRFSAERPKGSFSTLEIQRTEQGDSAMYLCASTPGGPPNYGYTFGSGTRLTVV.

This clonotype was seen once. The chain carries TRBV6-5 and TRBJ2-1, with D perhaps assigned TRBD1 or TRBD2 (6 bases each). CDR3 length: 16 residues. CDR1 MNHEY and CDR2 SVGAGI come from the germline V gene. V lost 0 bases and J 5 bases, leaving 14 bases between the germline ends. The CDR3: CASSYSFLGGNNEQFF. The CDR3 DNA reads as TGTGCCAGCAGTTACTCGTTCCTAGGGGGGAACAATGAGCAGTTCTTC.

The CDR3 nucleotides are TGTGCCAGCAGCAGCCAACAGGGTTCAGATACGCAGTATTTT. Residues: CASSSQQGSDTQYF. The J gene is TRBJ2-3, the V gene TRBV7-2; possible D gene TRBD1, 6 bases. Trimming removed 5 bases from V and 4 bases from J, with 13 bases in between. This CDR3 is built from 14 residues. The germline gives CDR1 SGHTA, CDR2 FQGNSA.

The chain combines TRBV2 with TRBJ2-5; a possible D gene is TRBD2 (5 bases). Trimming took 7 bases from V and 1 from J, leaving 16 bases between them. The germline V gene encodes CDR1 SNHLY and CDR2 FYNNEI. This CDR3 comprises 15 residues. The DNA of the CDR3 is TGTGCCAGCACCGAAGGGAGTTCAAGCCAAGAGACCCAGTACTTC. Its protein product is CASTEGSSSQETQYF.

This rearrangement joins TRBV7-3 to TRBJ1-4, with TRBD1 as a possible D gene (5 bases). V gave up 9 bases and J gave up 6 bases, with 11 bases separating them. The CDR3 is 12 residues long. Germline V CDR1 and CDR2: SGHTA, FQGTGA. The CDR3 region is CARGGGDEKLFF. CDR3 in DNA: TGTGCCAGGGGTGGGGGAGATGAAAAACTGTTTTTT.

The V and J genes are TRBV7-2 and TRBJ2-3; 8 bases map to TRBD2. Trimming removed 5 bases from V and 1 base from J; junction bases left unmatched: 8. This CDR3 is 16 amino acids long. The germline gives CDR1 SGHTA, CDR2 FQGNSA. In nucleotides, the CDR3 is TGTGCCAGCAGCCCGCCCACTAGCGGAGGCACAGATACGCAGTATTTT. This encodes CASSPPTSGGTDTQYF.